This T cell receptor (beta chain) was captured in a study of glioma-infiltrating T cells. Amplification of TCR alpha and beta CDR3 regions from RNA used iRepertoire nested multiplex PCR. TCRdb analysed the multiplex PCR reads with MiXCR anew, one entry per CDR3 protein. The data hold approximately 110,000 distinct CDR3 sequences, with approximately 25% observed a single time. Study findings and constraints: Tissue and blood shared very few CDR3 sequences.

The CDR3 is 12 amino acids. Germline V gene lookup returns CDR1 SQVTM and CDR2 ANQGSEA. Comment on this clonotype: Its antigen is undetermined.

The clonotype was recovered from a human donor with low-grade glioma or glioblastoma, undergoing nonglioma brain surgery, or in good health (not recorded which). Sequences were obtained from glioma tissue, nonneoplastic brain tissue, or PBMCs (not recorded which). V usage is TRBV29-1 and J usage is TRBJ1-2; the D is unclear. This CDR3 is CSVDTVFNGYTF. In DNA form, the CDR3 reads TGCAGTGTAGATACGGTTTTTAATGGCTACACCTTC.